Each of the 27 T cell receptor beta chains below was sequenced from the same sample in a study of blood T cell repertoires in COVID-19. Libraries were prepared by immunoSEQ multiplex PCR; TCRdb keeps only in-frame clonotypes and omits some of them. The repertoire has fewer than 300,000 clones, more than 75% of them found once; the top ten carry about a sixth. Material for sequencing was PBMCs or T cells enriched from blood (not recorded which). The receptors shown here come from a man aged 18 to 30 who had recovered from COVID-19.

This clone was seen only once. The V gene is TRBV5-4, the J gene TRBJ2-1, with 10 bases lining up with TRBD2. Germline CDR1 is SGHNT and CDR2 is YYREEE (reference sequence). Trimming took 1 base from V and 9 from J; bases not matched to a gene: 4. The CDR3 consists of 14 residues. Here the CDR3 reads CASSLTSGAPEQFF. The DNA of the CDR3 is TGTGCCAGCAGCTTGACTAGCGGGGCTCCTGAGCAGTTCTTC.

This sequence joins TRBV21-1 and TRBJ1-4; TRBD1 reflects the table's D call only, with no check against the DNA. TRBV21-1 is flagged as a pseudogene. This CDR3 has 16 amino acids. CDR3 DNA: TGTGCCAGCAGCAAAGACAGAGACAGGCCTAATGAAAAACTGTTTTTT. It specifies CASSKDRDRPNEKLFF.

CDR3 in DNA: TGCGCCAGCAGCTTCCGTCCTCCAGGGGCTGAGCAGTTCTTC. It is translated as CASSFRPPGAEQFF. The chain carries TRBV5-1 and TRBJ2-1, with D perhaps TRBD1 (6 bases). Germline CDR1 reads SGHRS; CDR2 reads YFSETQ. Trimming took off 2 bases at V and 9 bases at J, with 15 bases between the two ends. This CDR3 spans 14 amino acids.

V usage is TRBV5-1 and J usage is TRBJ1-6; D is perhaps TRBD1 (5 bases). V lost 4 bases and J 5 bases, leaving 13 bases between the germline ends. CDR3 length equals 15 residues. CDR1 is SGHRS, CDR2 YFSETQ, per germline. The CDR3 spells CASSEGAVNNSPLHF. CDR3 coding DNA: TGCGCCAGCAGCGAAGGGGCCGTTAATAATTCACCCCTCCACTTT.

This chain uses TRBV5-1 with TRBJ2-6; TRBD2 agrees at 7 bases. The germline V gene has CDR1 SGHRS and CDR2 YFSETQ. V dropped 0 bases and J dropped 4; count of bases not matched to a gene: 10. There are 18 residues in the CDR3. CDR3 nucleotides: TGCGCCAGCAGCTTGGAGGGAGGGCGTGTTGGAGGGGCCAACGTCCTGACTTTC. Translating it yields CASSLEGGRVGGANVLTF.

CDR3: CASSLIGTDTQYF. The CDR3 nucleotides are TGTGCCAGCAGTTTAATCGGCACAGATACGCAGTATTTT. The chain couples TRBV27 to TRBJ2-3; no definite D call. Per the germline V gene, CDR1 is MNHEY and CDR2 is SMNVEV (reference sequence). The length of the CDR3 is 13 residues. Deletions cut 2 bases from V and 1 base from J, with 4 bases between.

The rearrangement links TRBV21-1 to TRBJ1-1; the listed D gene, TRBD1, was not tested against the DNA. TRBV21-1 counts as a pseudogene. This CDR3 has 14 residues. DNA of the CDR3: TGTGCCAGCAGCAACAGGGGGGCAGACACTGAAGCTTTCTTT. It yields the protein CASSNRGADTEAFF.

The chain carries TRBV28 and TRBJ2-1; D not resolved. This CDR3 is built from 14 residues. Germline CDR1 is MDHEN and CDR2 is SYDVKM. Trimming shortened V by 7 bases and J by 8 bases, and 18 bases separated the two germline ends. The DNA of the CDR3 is TGTGCCAGCACCGCACTCCCCTCCGTCCATGAGCAGTTCTTC. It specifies CASTALPSVHEQFF.

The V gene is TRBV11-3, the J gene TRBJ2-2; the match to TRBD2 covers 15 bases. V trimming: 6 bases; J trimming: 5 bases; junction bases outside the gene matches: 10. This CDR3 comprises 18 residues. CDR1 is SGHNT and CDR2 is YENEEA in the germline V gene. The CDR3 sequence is CASSIGTSGRRLTGELFF. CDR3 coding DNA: TGTGCCAGCAGTATCGGGACTAGCGGGAGGAGGTTAACCGGGGAGCTGTTTTTT.

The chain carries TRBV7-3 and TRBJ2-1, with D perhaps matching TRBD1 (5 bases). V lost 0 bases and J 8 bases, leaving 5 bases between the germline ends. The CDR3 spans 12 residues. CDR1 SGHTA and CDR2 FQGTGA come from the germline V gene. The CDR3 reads CASSLTGDEQFF. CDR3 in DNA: TGTGCCAGCAGCTTAACAGGGGATGAGCAGTTCTTC.

Here the CDR3 reads CASSGRQGETYEQYF. In nucleotides, the CDR3 is TGCGCCAGCAGCGGACGACAGGGGGAGACCTACGAGCAGTACTTC. The chain joins TRBV5-1 to TRBJ2-7; 9 nucleotides align to TRBD1. The CDR3 is made up of 15 amino acids. The V segment lost 4 bases and the J segment 2 bases; nucleotides outside the gene matches: 7. The germline V gene has CDR1 SGHRS and CDR2 YFSETQ.

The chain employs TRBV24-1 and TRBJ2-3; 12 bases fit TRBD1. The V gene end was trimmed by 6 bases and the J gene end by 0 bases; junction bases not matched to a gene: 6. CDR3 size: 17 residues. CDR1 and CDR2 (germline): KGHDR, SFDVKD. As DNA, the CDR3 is TGTGCCACCAGTTCGGGGACAGGGGGCCCTAGCACAGATACGCAGTATTTT. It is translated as CATSSGTGGPSTDTQYF.

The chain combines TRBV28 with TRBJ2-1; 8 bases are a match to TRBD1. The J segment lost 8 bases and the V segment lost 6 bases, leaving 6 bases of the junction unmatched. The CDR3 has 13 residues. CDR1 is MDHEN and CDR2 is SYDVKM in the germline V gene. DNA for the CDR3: TGTGCCAGCAGACGGACAGGGACTTATGAGCAGTTCTTC. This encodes CASRRTGTYEQFF.

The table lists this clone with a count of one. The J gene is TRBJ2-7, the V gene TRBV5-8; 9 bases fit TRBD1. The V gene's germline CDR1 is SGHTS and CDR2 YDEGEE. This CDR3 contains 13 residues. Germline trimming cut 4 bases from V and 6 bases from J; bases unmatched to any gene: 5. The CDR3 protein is CASSRGQGAEQYF. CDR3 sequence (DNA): TGTGCCAGCAGCAGGGGACAGGGTGCCGAGCAGTACTTC.

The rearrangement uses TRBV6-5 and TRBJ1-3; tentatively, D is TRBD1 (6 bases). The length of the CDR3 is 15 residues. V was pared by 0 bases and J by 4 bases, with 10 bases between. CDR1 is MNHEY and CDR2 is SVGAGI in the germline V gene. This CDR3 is CASSYSNREGNTIYF. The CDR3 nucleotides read TGTGCCAGCAGTTACTCGAACAGGGAAGGAAACACCATATATTTT.

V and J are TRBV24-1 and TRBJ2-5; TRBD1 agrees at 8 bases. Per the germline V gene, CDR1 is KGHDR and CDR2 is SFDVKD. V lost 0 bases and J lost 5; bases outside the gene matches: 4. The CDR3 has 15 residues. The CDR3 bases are TGTGCCACCAGTGATTTGCAGGGGGCTACGGAGACCCAGTACTTC. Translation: CATSDLQGATETQYF.

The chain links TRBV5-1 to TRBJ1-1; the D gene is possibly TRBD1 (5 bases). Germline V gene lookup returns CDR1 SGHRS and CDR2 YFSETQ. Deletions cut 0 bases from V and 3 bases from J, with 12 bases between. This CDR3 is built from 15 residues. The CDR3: CASSLGAGIDTEAFF. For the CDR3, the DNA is TGCGCCAGCAGCTTGGGGGCAGGGATTGACACTGAAGCTTTCTTT.

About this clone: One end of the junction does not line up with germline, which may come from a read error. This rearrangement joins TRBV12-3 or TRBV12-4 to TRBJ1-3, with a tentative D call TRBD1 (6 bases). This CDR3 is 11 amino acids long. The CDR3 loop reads CASRQGTHTLF. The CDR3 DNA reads TGTGCCAGCAGACAAGGGACACATACGCTGTTT.

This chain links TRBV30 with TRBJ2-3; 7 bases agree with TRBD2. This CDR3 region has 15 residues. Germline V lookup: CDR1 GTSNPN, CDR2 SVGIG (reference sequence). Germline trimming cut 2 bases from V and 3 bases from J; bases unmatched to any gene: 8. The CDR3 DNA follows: TGTGCCTGGAGTAGGAGCGGGGACTTAACAGATACGCAGTATTTT. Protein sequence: CAWSRSGDLTDTQYF.

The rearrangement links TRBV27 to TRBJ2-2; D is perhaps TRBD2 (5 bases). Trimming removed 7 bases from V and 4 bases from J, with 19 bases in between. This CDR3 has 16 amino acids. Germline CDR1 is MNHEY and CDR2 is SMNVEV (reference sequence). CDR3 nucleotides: TGTGCCAGCACCTTGAGGACCGGCGGAGGCACCGGGGAGCTGTTTTTT. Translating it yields CASTLRTGGGTGELFF.

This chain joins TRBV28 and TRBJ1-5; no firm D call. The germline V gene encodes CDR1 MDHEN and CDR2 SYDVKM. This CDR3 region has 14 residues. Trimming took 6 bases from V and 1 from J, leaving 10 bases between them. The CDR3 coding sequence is TGTGCCAGCAGCCCAAGACTAAGCAATCAGCCCCAGCATTTT. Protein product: CASSPRLSNQPQHF.

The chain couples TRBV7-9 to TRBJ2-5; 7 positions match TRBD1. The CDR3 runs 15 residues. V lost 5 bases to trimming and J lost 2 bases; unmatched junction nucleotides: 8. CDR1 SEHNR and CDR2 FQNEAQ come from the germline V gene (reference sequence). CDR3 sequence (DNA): TGTGCCAGCAGCCACTTCGGACAGGAACAAGAGACCCAGTACTTC. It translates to CASSHFGQEQETQYF.

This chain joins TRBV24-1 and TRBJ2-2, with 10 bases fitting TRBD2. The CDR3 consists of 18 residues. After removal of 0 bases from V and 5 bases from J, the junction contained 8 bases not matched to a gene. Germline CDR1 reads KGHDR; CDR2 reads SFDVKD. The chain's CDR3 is CATSDLTSGTLTTGELFF. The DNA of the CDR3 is TGTGCCACCAGTGATTTGACTAGCGGGACCCTCACTACCGGGGAGCTGTTTTTT.

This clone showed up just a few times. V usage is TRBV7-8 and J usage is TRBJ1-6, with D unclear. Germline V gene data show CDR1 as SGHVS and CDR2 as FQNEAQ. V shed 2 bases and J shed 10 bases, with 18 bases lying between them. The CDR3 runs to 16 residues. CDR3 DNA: TGTGCCAGCAGCTTAAACGCTGGCGGTTCGGGGTCACCCCTCCACTTT. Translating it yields CASSLNAGGSGSPLHF. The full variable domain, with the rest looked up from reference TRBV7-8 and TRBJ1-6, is GAGVSQSPRYKVAKRGQDVALRCDPISGHVSLFWYQQALGQGPEFLTYFQNEAQLDKSGLPSDRFFAERPEGSVSTLKIQRTQQEDSAVYLCASSLNAGGSGSPLHFGNGTRLTVT.

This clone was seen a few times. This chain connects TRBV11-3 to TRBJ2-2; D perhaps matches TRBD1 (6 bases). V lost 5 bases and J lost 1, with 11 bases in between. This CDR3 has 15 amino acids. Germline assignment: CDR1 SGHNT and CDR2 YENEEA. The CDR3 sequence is CASSDRKGNTGELFF. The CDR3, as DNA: TGTGCCAGCAGCGACAGGAAGGGGAACACCGGGGAGCTGTTTTTT.

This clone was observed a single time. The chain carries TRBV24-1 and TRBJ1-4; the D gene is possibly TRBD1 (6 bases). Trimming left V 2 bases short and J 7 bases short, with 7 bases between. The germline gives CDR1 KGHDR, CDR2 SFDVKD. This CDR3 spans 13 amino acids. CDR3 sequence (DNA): TGTGCCACCAGTGATTGGACAGCTGAAAAACTGTTTTTT. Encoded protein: CATSDWTAEKLFF.

The CDR3 protein is CASSGTGGEKLFF. CDR3 coding DNA: TGTGCCAGCAGTGGGACAGGGGGTGAAAAACTGTTTTTT. The chain couples TRBV27 to TRBJ1-4, with TRBD1 matching 11 bases. Germline V CDR1 and CDR2: MNHEY, SMNVEV (reference sequence). The CDR3 sequence is 13 residues long. The V gene end was trimmed by 5 bases and the J gene end by 7 bases; junction bases not matched to a gene: 0.